The T cell receptor beta chain described here comes from a study of spatial heterogeneity in lung cancer. The study tagged each TCR cDNA molecule with a unique molecular identifier. MiXCR, applied by TCRdb to the 5' RACE reads, yields one record per CDR3 protein. The sample lists tens of thousands of distinct CDR3 sequences; about an eighth were seen once. Time point: sample taken at primary tumor resection. Extraction of whole RNA from tumor, nontumor lung or frozen PBMC preceded unsorted sequencing. The V end lost 4 bases, the J end lost 5 bases, and 13 bases lay between the germline ends. This CDR3 has 14 amino acids. Germline values: CDR1 MDHEN, CDR2 SYDVKM. This clonotype was seen many times.

Source: PBMCs, taken at surgery. This receptor was identified in a male donor with early-stage non-small cell lung cancer. The J gene is TRBJ2-3, the V gene TRBV28, with a possible D match to TRBD1 (6 bases). The CDR3 nucleotides are TGTGCCAGCAGTTCGGACAGTACTCAAGATACGCAGTATTTT. Encoded protein: CASSSDSTQDTQYF.